This T cell receptor beta chain was documented in a study of blood T cells in healthy people across ages. Study conclusions and caveats: Across samples, TCR beta diversity tracked strongly with naive T cell percentage.

To note about this clonotype: Its antigen is unidentified.

V lost 4 bases and J 9 bases, leaving 15 bases between the germline ends. Germline CDR1 reads MNHEY; CDR2 reads SVGAGI. The CDR3 spans 13 residues. Then a second PCR, running about 6 to 12 cycles, was carried out with a sample-barcoded 5' primer and a J-beta primer mix. Per sample, CDR3-containing paired-end reads numbered at least 2.5 million. TCRdb called the 5' RACE reads again in MiXCR, with one record for every CDR3 protein. The table includes nearly 1 million distinct CDR3 sequences, roughly 51% detected once. The rearrangement links TRBV6-5 to TRBJ2-5; the D gene is possibly TRBD2 (6 bases). Sequencing was performed on blood. The clonotype originates from a woman aged 60 to 75 in good health. CDR3: CASSLEGRLAQYF. In DNA, the CDR3 is TGTGCCAGCAGTTTAGAGGGGAGGTTGGCCCAGTACTTC.